The clone carrying this T cell receptor beta chain was counted many times. TCRdb reprocessed the PCR reads using MiXCR. This sample yields 15,000 to 20,000 clones, of which 22% are seen a single time; about 9.4% belongs to the top ten. Not a single patient had been given any form of treatment at any point before undergoing thyroid surgery. This sample was included in a study of metastatic and nonmetastatic thyroid tumors. This CDR3 is built from 13 residues. Between the trimmed V and J ends, which lost 6 bases and 9 bases, there was a span of 14 bases. CDR1 is KGHDR, CDR2 SFDVKD, per germline. The chain combines TRBV24-1 with TRBJ2-1, with D perhaps matching TRBD2 (6 bases). The source is a male donor with papillary thyroid cancer or a benign thyroid nodule (not recorded which). Some clones in this sample may be carry-over from other donors' samples. Sequenced: tumor tissue. Here the CDR3 DNA reads TGTGCCACCAGTATTCGGGGGTTAGGTGAGCAGTTCTTC. As protein: CATSIRGLGEQFF.